This T cell receptor (beta chain) was captured in a study of T cells in Graves' hyperthyroidism and ophthalmopathy. Graves' hyperthyroidism qualified as stable when ophthalmopathy did not progress within 18 months. Each diagnosis drew on symptoms, thyroxine, TRAb, thyroid ultrasound and orbital computed tomography findings. The source material, RNA transcripts, was used to amplify TCR beta CDR3 regions. Primed by the HTBI set, a first-round RT-PCR was run on the TCR CDR3. TCRdb reprocessed the multiplex PCR reads with MiXCR, giving one entry per CDR3 protein. The table has under 350,000 distinct CDR3 sequences, approximately 22% seen once; the top ten hold around 50%. V was clipped by 0 bases and J by 4 bases, with 12 bases between them. CDR1 is LGHDT and CDR2 is YNNKEL in the germline V gene (reference sequence). The CDR3 is 15 amino acids. This clonotype was counted a few times.

The chain combines TRBV3-1 with TRBJ2-5, with D tentatively TRBD1 (6 bases). This TCR came from a woman aged 45 to 65 with Graves' hyperthyroidism. The specimen sequenced was blood. CDR3 sequence: CASSQDFRTAETQYF. The CDR3, as DNA: TGTGCCAGCAGCCAAGATTTTAGGACAGCAGAGACCCAGTACTTC.